This T cell receptor beta chain was sequenced for a study of shared clonotypes between healthy human individuals. At the level of the study: Each donor's CD4 naive and CD4 memory cells filled three plates apiece, CD8 naive two, and CD8 memory one.

Germline V gene data show CDR1 as MNHEY and CDR2 as SMNVEV (reference sequence). This CDR3 spans 14 amino acids. Trimming shortened V by 0 bases and J by 9 bases, and 12 bases separated the two germline ends. The CD4+ fraction was divided into a CD45RA+ naive subset and a CD45RA-negative memory subset. As concerns this clone: Its cognate antigen is unknown.

The protocol was immunoSEQ multiplex PCR, while the TCRdb copy is restricted to in-frame clones and leaves out a portion. This sample has about 2.4 million clones, with 90% to 95% found just once. Overall study findings and caveats: The donor pool, a small one, limited the genetic and exposure-history diversity represented. Unshared clonotypes carried lower generation probabilities than those common to all four donors.

The source material was naive CD4+ T cells sorted from blood. As for subset: CD45RA+ positively selected. The chain joins TRBV27 to TRBJ2-4; D gene uncertain. This sequence originates from a man aged 18 to 30 in good health. As DNA, the CDR3 is TGTGCCAGCAGTTTATCGCAGATCTCCCCCATTCAGTACTTC. This translates into CASSLSQISPIQYF.